Listed below are T cell receptor beta chains from one sample, sequenced in a study of blood T cell repertoires in COVID-19. Method: immunoSEQ multiplex PCR; TCRdb's copy keeps in-frame clones and lacks some. In the table there are under 300,000 clones, roughly 90% of which are singletons. Sequencing was done on a sample of peripheral blood. All receptors come from a woman between 25 and 40 years old with COVID-19, enrolled during active disease. CDR3s include the opening cysteine and the closing phenylalanine or tryptophan. The D gene is left open where the match is weak. For some rows the clone size is stated as once, few or many, or as a class when expanded; others skip it.

J gene	V gene	clone size	D gene	CDR3 protein	CDR3 DNA
TRBJ1-1	TRBV28	NA	NA	CASSRTGNTEAFF	TGTGCCAGCAGCCGAACAGGGAACACTGAAGCTTTCTTT
TRBJ1-5	TRBV19	once	TRBD1	CASSYRGLGNQPQHF	TGTGCCAGTTCGTACAGGGGTTTAGGCAATCAGCCCCAGCATTTT
TRBJ2-3	TRBV6-5	NA	NA	CASSYARTSTDTQYF	TGTGCCAGCAGTTACGCCCGGACTAGCACAGATACGCAGTATTTT
TRBJ2-1	TRBV29-1	NA	NA	CSVAVRNNEQFF	TGCAGCGTTGCGGTGAGGAACAATGAGCAGTTCTTC
TRBJ1-1	TRBV4-1	NA	NA	CASSQASNTEAFF	TGCGCCAGCAGCCAAGCTTCGAACACTGAAGCTTTCTTT
TRBJ1-6	TRBV6-5	NA	NA	CASSYSRGGVTSPLHF	TGTGCCAGCAGTTACAGTCGGGGGGGGGTGACTTCACCCCTCCACTTT
TRBJ1-1	TRBV27	NA	NA	CASSLVVETEAFF	TGTGCCAGCAGTTTAGTGGTTGAGACTGAAGCTTTCTTT
TRBJ1-2	TRBV3-1/TRBV3-2	NA	NA	CASSPRDRDGYTF	TGTGCCAGCAGCCCACGGGATAGGGATGGCTACACCTTC
TRBJ1-1	TRBV5-1	once	TRBD1	CASSLVGQGRLGEAFF	TGCGCCAGCAGCTTGGTGGGACAGGGACGATTGGGTGAAGCTTTCTTT
TRBJ2-7	TRBV27	NA	TRBD2	CASTTSGSYEQYF	TGTGCCAGCACCACTAGCGGCTCCTACGAGCAGTACTTC
TRBJ2-7	TRBV2	NA	TRBD1	CASSPKGARDREQYF	TGTGCCAGCAGTCCTAAGGGGGCGCGAGATCGAGAGCAGTACTTC
TRBJ2-6	TRBV7-9	NA	NA	CASSLTGAGANVLTF	TGTGCCAGCAGCTTGACAGGCGCAGGGGCCAACGTCCTGACTTTC
TRBJ1-2	TRBV27	NA	NA	CASSFQQGYGYTF	TGTGCCAGCAGTTTTCAACAGGGCTATGGCTACACCTTC
TRBJ2-5	TRBV2	NA	TRBD2	CASKRGRAETQYF	TGTGCCAGCAAACGTGGGAGGGCAGAGACCCAGTACTTC
TRBJ2-2	TRBV18	NA	TRBD1	CASSPGQGVSGELFF	TGTGCCAGCTCACCCGGACAGGGTGTGAGCGGGGAGCTGTTTTTT
TRBJ2-7	TRBV3-1/TRBV3-2	NA	NA	CASSPRLAVNYEQYF	TGTGCCAGCAGCCCCCGATTAGCGGTAAACTACGAGCAGTACTTC
TRBJ2-7	TRBV10-3	NA	TRBD1	CAIRTGSFVYEQYF	TGTGCCATCAGGACAGGGAGTTTCGTATACGAGCAGTACTTC
TRBJ1-2	TRBV29-1	NA	TRBD1	CSEKGQGGIGGYTF	TGCAGCGAGAAAGGACAGGGGGGGATAGGTGGCTACACCTTC
TRBJ1-1	TRBV28	few	TRBD1	CASSPGTASNTEAFF	TGTGCCAGCAGCCCCGGGACAGCTTCGAACACTGAAGCTTTCTTT
TRBJ2-2	TRBV12-3/TRBV12-4	NA	NA	CASSLATVRELFF	TGTGCCAGCAGTTTGGCGACAGTCCGGGAGCTGTTTTTT
TRBJ2-1	TRBV2	once	TRBD2	CASSGPPLAGGPLQFF	TGTGCCAGCAGTGGCCCCCCGCTAGCGGGGGGGCCTTTGCAGTTCTTC
TRBJ1-2	TRBV6-5	NA	TRBD1	CASTLPGQDIYGYTF	TGTGCCAGCACTCTCCCAGGACAGGATATCTATGGCTACACCTTC
TRBJ1-2	TRBV13	few	NA	CASSLGSLNYGYTF	TGTGCCAGCAGCCTAGGGTCACTGAACTATGGCTACACCTTC
TRBJ2-5	TRBV27	NA	NA	CASSSSGQPSVAQYF	NA
TRBJ2-2	TRBV11-2	NA	NA	CASSPSYNTGELFF	TGTGCCAGCAGCCCGTCTTATAACACCGGGGAGCTGTTTTTT
TRBJ2-1	TRBV7-9	NA	TRBD2	CASSPLGGAYNEQFF	TGTGCCAGCAGCCCCCTCGGGGGGGCTTACAATGAGCAGTTCTTC
TRBJ1-6	TRBV10-3	NA	NA	CAITDTSYNSPLHF	TGTGCCATCACGGACACCTCATATAATTCACCCCTCCACTTT
TRBJ1-2	TRBV10-3	NA	NA	CAISRQDYGYTF	TGTGCCATCAGTAGACAGGACTATGGCTACACCTTC
TRBJ2-7	TRBV10-3	few	TRBD1	CAISVKGTGGYNEQYF	TGTGCCATCAGTGTAAAAGGGACAGGGGGCTACAACGAGCAGTACTTC
TRBJ2-4	TRBV18	NA	NA	CASSLESILAKNIQYF	TGTGCCAGCTCACTAGAGAGCATACTAGCCAAAAACATTCAGTACTTC
TRBJ1-2	TRBV6-5	NA	TRBD1	CASRATGIRGYGYTF	TGTGCCAGCAGGGCGACAGGGATTAGGGGATATGGCTACACCTTC
TRBJ2-1	TRBV21-1	NA	NA	CASSTGQSSYNEQFF	TGTGCCAGCAGCACAGGGCAGAGCTCCTACAATGAGCAGTTCTTC
TRBJ2-7	TRBV19	NA	NA	CASSPQGEVGYEQYF	TGTGCCAGTAGTCCCCAAGGAGAGGTTGGTTACGAGCAGTACTTC
TRBJ2-3	TRBV3-1/TRBV3-2	NA	NA	CASSQGLARTDTQYF	TGTGCCAGCAGCCAAGGGCTAGCTAGAACAGATACGCAGTATTTT
TRBJ1-1	TRBV6-5	NA	NA	CASRGGRLGTEAFF	TGTGCCAGCAGGGGGGGGCGCTTGGGCACTGAAGCTTTCTTT
TRBJ2-1	TRBV6-4	NA	TRBD2	CASSDWAGGLHEQFF	TGTGCCAGCAGTGATTGGGCGGGGGGGCTTCATGAGCAGTTCTTC
TRBJ2-5	TRBV4-1	NA	TRBD1	CASSQYRGPKETQYF	TGCGCCAGCAGCCAATACAGGGGGCCCAAGGAGACCCAGTACTTC
TRBJ2-3	TRBV7-8	NA	TRBD2	CASSPWTSGGIGTQYF	TGTGCCAGCAGCCCGTGGACTAGCGGGGGGATCGGTACGCAGTATTTT
TRBJ2-7	TRBV7-9	NA	NA	CASSAPGTYEQYF	TGTGCCAGCAGCGCCCCCGGGACCTACGAGCAGTACTTC
TRBJ2-7	TRBV11-2	few	TRBD1	CASSFATGQTIYEQYF	TGTGCCAGCAGCTTTGCTACGGGACAGACAATTTACGAGCAGTACTTC